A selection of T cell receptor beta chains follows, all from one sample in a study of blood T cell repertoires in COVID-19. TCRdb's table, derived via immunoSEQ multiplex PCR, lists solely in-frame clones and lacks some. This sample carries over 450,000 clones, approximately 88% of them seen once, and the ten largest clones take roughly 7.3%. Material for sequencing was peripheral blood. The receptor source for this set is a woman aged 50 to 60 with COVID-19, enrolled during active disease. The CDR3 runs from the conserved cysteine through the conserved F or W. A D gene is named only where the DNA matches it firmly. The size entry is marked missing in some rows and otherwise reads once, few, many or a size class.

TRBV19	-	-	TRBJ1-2	CASSIGPANYGYTF	TGTGCCAGTAGTATAGGCCCAGCTAACTATGGCTACACCTTC
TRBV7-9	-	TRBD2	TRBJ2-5	CASSLPRTMTSGGETQYF	TGTGCCAGCAGCTTACCCCGGACTATGACTAGCGGGGGGGAGACCCAGTACTTC
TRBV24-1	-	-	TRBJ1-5	CATSGGYDQPQHF	TGTGCCACCAGTGGAGGGTATGATCAGCCCCAGCATTTT
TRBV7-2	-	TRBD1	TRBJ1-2	CASSLGQGGGGYTF	TGTGCCAGCAGCCTCGGACAGGGAGGTGGTGGCTACACCTTC
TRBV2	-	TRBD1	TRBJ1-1	CASGESGTGNTEAFF	TGTGCCAGCGGGGAATCCGGGACAGGTAACACTGAAGCTTTCTTT
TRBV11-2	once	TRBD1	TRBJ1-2	CASSPTIPLTGGTNYGYTF	TGTGCCAGCAGCCCTACTATCCCCCTAACAGGGGGCACTAACTATGGCTACACCTTC
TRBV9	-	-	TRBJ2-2	CASSPYSGELFF	TGTGCCAGCAGCCCCTACTCCGGGGAGCTGTTTTTT
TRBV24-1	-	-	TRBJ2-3	CATSGGGRTDTQYF	TGTGCCACCAGTGGGGGGGGCCGCACAGATACGCAGTATTTT
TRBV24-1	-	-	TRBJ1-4	CATSDLGRSDEKLFF	TGTGCCACCAGTGATTTGGGGCGTTCGGATGAAAAACTGTTTTTT
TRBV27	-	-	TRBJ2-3	CASSPGLLTDTQYF	TGTGCCAGCTCCCCCGGTCTTCTCACAGATACGCAGTATTTT
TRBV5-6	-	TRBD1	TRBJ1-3	CASSYGQASGNTIYF	TGTGCCAGCAGCTACGGACAGGCCTCTGGAAACACCATATATTTT
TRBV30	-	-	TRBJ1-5	CAWNDGRGNQPQHF	TGTGCCTGGAATGATGGCCGGGGCAATCAGCCCCAGCATTTT
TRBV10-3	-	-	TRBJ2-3	CAIRQGGGTDTQYF	TGTGCCATCAGGCAGGGTGGAGGGACAGATACGCAGTATTTT
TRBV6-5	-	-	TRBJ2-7	CASSYSKTGIYEQYF	TGTGCCAGCAGTTACTCGAAAACAGGAATCTACGAGCAGTACTTC
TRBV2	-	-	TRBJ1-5	CASSGSNQPQHF	TGTGCCAGCTCAGGGAGCAATCAGCCCCAGCATTTT
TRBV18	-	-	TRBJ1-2	CASSPLQGSYGYTF	TGTGCCAGCTCACCTCTACAGGGAAGCTATGGCTACACCTTC
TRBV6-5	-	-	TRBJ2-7	CASSKYRAYEQYF	TGTGCCAGCAGTAAGTACAGGGCCTACGAGCAGTACTTC
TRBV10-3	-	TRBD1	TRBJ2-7	CAIKEWTGRTYEQYF	TGTGCCATCAAGGAGTGGACAGGGAGAACCTACGAGCAGTACTTC
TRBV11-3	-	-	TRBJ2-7	CASSRNSPVSYEQYF	TGTGCCAGCTCCCGGAACAGCCCCGTCTCCTACGAGCAGTACTTC
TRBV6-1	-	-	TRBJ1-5	CASSEWGGNQPQHF	TGTGCCAGCAGTGAGTGGGGAGGCAATCAGCCCCAGCATTTT
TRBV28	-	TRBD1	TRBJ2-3	CASSFQTGGIDTQYF	TGTGCCAGCAGTTTCCAGACAGGGGGCATAGATACGCAGTATTTT
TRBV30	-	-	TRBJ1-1	CAWSVRRNTEAFF	TGTGCCTGGAGTGTACGTAGAAACACTGAAGCTTTCTTT
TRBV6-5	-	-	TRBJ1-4	CAMSEQGTEKLFF	TGTGCCATGTCTGAGCAGGGAACTGAAAAACTGTTTTTT
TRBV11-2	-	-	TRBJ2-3	CASSPQTSTDTQYF	TGTGCCAGCAGCCCCCAGACAAGCACAGATACGCAGTATTTT
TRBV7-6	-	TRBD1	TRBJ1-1	CASSLGQGGNTEAFF	TGTGCCAGCAGCTTAGGTCAGGGGGGGAACACTGAAGCTTTCTTT
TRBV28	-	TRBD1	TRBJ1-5	CASSTTSGGGGNQPQHF	TGTGCCAGCAGTACCACTTCAGGGGGAGGCGGCAATCAGCCCCAGCATTTT
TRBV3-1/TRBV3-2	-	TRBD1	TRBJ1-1	CASSSPSETGAEAFF	TGTGCCAGCAGCTCTCCATCAGAGACAGGGGCTGAAGCTTTCTTT
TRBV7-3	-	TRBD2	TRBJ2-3	CASSFGTSGGTDTQYF	TGTGCCAGCAGCTTCGGGACTAGCGGGGGCACAGATACGCAGTATTTT
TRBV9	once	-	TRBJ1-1	CASSVVGDRVMNTEAFF	TGTGCCAGCAGCGTAGTAGGAGACAGAGTTATGAACACTGAAGCTTTCTTT
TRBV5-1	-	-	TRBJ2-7	CASRVSEADEQYF	TGCGCCAGCAGGGTATCGGAGGCTGACGAGCAGTACTTC
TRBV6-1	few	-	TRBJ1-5	CASSEIVRRGNNQPQHF	TGTGCCAGCAGTGAAATCGTGCGGAGGGGTAACAATCAGCCCCAGCATTTT
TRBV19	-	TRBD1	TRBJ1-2	CASSISKGAGRRF	TGTGCCAGTAGTATCTCTAAGGGGGCAGGTCGAAGATTC
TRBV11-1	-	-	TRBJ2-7	CASASSEDYEQYF	TGTGCCAGCGCGTCATCAGAGGACTACGAGCAGTACTTC
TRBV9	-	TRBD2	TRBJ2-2	CASSVEGGRLTGELFF	TGTGCCAGCAGCGTAGAGGGCGGGAGGTTGACCGGGGAGCTGTTTTTT
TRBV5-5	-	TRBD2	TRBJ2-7	CASSLGHRGGNYEQYF	TGTGCCAGCAGCTTAGGACACCGGGGGGGTAACTACGAGCAGTACTTC
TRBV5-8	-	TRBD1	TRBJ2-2	CASSPGGNTGELFF	TGTGCCAGCAGCCCAGGGGGGAACACCGGGGAGCTGTTTTTT
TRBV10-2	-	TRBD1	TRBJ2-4	CASSDLLGQGAKNIQYF	TGCGCCAGCAGTGATTTGTTGGGACAGGGGGCCAAAAACATTCAGTACTTC
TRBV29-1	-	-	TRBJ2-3	CSVDSSDGNTQYF	TGCAGCGTTGATTCGTCAGACGGGAATACGCAGTATTTT
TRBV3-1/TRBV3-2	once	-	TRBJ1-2	CASSPGVQGYTF	TGTGCCAGCAGCCCAGGGGTGCAAGGCTACACCTTC
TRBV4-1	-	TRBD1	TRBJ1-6	CASSRRDRSPLHF	TGCGCCAGCAGCCGACGGGACAGATCACCCCTCCACTTT
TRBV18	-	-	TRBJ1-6	CASSGQLLSSYNSPLHF	TGTGCCAGCTCAGGACAGCTGTTGAGCTCCTATAATTCACCCCTCCACTTT
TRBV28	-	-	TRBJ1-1	CASSPYPEPPNTEAFF	TGTGCCAGCAGCCCCTACCCCGAGCCTCCGAACACTGAAGCTTTCTTT
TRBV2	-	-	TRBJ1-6	CASSPLHGANSPLHF	TGTGCCAGTTCCCCTCTGCATGGGGCTAATTCACCCCTCCACTTT
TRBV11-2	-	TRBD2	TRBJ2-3	CASRPPGLAGWNTQYF	TGTGCCAGCAGGCCTCCGGGACTAGCGGGGTGGAATACGCAGTATTTT
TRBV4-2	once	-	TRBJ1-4	CASSQGRGGLEKLFF	TGTGCCAGCAGCCAAGGTCGGGGAGGGCTGGAAAAACTGTTTTTT
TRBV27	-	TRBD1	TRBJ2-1	CASSHQIRDRAYNEQFF	TGTGCCAGCAGCCATCAGATCCGGGACAGGGCCTACAATGAGCAGTTCTTC